This T cell receptor beta chain came from a study of T cells expressing NK-cell markers. Germline assignment: CDR1 MNHEY and CDR2 SMNVEV (reference sequence). CDR3 length: 17 amino acids. Making the TCR beta cDNA relied on 5'RACE template switching with UMIs. After re-calling the 5' RACE reads, TCRdb lists one entry per CDR3 protein, DNA absent. The repertoire table contains about 400,000 distinct CDR3 sequences. V usage is TRBV27 and J usage is TRBJ2-2; lacking DNA, the TRBD2 call made by TCRdb goes unchecked. The receptor's source is a woman in her forties or fifties in good health. The sample consisted of blood T cells: a sorted CD56 or NKG2C T cell subset, CD4+ or CD8+ T cells, or bulk PBMC T cells (not recorded which). The CDR3 is CASSFLPLGANTGELFF.